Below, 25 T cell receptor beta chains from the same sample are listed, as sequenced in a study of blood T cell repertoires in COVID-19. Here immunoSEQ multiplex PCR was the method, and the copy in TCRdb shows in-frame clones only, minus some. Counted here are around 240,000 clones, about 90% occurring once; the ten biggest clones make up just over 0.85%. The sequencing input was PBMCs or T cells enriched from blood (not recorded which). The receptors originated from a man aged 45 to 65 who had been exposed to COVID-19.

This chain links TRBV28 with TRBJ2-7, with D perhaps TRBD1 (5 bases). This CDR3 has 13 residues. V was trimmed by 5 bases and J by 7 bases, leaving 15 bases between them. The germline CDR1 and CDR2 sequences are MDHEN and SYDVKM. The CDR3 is CASSVVQGWEQYF. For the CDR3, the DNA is TGTGCCAGCAGTGTCGTGCAGGGCTGGGAGCAGTACTTC. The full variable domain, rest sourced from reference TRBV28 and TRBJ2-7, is DVKVTQSSRYLVKRTGEKVFLECVQDMDHENMFWYRQDPGLGLRLIYFSYDVKMKEKGDIPEGYSVSREKKERFSLILESASTNQTSMYLCASSVVQGWEQYFGPGTRLTVT.

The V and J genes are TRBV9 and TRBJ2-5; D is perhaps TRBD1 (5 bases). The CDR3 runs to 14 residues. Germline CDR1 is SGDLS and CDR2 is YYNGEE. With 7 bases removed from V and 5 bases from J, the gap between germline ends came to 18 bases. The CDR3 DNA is TGTGCCAGCGGACAAGGGGTCCAGACGGAGACCCAGTACTTC. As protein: CASGQGVQTETQYF. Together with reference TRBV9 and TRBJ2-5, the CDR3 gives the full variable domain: DSGVTQTPKHLITATGQRVTLRCSPRSGDLSVYWYQQSLDQGLQFLIQYYNGEERAKGNILERFSAQQFPDLHSELNLSSLELGDSALYFCASGQGVQTETQYFGPGTRLLVL.

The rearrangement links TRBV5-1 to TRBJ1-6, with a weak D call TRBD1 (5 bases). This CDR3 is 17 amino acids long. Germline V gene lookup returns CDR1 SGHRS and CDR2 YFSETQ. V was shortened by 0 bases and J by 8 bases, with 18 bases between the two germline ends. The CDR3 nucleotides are TGCGCCAGCAGCTTGGTCCGGCGGGACCTCGGAGATTCACCCCTCCACTTT. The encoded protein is CASSLVRRDLGDSPLHF.

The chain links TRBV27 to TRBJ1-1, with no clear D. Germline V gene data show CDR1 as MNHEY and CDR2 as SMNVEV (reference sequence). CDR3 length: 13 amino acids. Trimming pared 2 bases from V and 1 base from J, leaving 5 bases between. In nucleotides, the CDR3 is TGTGCCAGCAGTTTAGTAAAGAACACTGAAGCTTTCTTT. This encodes CASSLVKNTEAFF.

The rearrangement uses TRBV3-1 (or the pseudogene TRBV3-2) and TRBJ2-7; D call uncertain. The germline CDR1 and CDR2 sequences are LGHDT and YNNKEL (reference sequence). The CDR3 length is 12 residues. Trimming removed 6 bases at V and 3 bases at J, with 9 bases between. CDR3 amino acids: CASSYSRYEQYF. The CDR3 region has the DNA TGTGCCAGCAGTTATTCCCGCTACGAGCAGTACTTC.

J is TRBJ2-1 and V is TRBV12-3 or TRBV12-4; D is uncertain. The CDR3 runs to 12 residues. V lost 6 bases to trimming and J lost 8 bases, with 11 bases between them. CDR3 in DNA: TGTGCCAGCAGCCGCTACAGTGATGAGCAGTTCTTC. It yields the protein CASSRYSDEQFF.

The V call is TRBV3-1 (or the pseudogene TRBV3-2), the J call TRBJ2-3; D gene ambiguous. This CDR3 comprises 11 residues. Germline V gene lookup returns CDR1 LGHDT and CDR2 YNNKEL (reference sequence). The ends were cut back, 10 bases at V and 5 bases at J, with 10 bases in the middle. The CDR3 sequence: CATKFGDTQYF. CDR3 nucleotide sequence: TGTGCCACCAAATTCGGAGATACGCAGTATTTT.

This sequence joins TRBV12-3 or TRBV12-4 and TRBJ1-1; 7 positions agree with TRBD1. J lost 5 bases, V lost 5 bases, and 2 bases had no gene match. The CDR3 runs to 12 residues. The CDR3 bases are TGTGCCAGCAGTCAGGACAGGACTGAAGCTTTCTTT. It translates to CASSQDRTEAFF.

The CDR3 sequence: CASSPLTGINEQFF. For the CDR3, the DNA is TGTGCCAGCAGCCCCTTGACAGGGATCAATGAGCAGTTCTTC. The genes are TRBV14 and TRBJ2-1; TRBD1 agrees at 7 bases. The J segment lost 6 bases and the V segment lost 4 bases, leaving 6 bases of the junction unmatched. The CDR3 consists of 14 residues. Looked up from germline, CDR1 is SGHDN and CDR2 is FVKESK.

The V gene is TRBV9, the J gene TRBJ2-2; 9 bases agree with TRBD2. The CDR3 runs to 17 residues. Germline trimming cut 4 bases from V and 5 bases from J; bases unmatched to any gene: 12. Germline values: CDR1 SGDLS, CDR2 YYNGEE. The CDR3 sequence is CASSPGGRGRGTGELFF. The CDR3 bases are TGTGCCAGCAGCCCCGGGGGTCGCGGGAGGGGGACCGGGGAGCTGTTTTTT.

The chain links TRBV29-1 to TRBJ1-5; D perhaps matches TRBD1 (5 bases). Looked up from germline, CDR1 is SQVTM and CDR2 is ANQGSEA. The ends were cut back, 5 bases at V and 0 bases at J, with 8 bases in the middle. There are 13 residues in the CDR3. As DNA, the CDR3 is TGCAGCGTTTCCGACAGTAGCAATCAGCCCCAGCATTTT. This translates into CSVSDSSNQPQHF.

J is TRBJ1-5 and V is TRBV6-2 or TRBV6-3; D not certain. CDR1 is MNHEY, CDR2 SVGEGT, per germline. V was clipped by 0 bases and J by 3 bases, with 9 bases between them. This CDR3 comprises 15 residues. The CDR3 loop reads CASSYSITVNQPQHF. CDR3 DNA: TGTGCCAGCAGTTACTCTATCACAGTCAATCAGCCCCAGCATTTT.

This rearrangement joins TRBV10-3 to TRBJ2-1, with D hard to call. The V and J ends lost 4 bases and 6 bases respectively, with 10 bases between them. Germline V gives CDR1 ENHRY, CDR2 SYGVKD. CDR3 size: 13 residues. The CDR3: CAISVELPNEQFF. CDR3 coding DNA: TGTGCCATCAGTGTAGAACTTCCCAATGAGCAGTTCTTC.

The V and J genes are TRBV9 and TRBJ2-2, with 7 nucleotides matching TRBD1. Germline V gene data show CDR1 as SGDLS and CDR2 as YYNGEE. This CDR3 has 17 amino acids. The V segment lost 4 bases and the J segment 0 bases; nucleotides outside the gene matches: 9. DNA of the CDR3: TGTGCCAGCAGCCCACGTCCCGGGACAGCGAACACCGGGGAGCTGTTTTTT. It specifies CASSPRPGTANTGELFF.

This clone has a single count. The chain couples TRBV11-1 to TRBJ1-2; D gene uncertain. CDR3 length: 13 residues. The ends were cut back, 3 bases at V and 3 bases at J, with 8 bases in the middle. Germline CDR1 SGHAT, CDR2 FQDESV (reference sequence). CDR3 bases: TGTGCCAGCAGCTTGGAGAGGGACTATGGCTACACCTTC. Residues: CASSLERDYGYTF.

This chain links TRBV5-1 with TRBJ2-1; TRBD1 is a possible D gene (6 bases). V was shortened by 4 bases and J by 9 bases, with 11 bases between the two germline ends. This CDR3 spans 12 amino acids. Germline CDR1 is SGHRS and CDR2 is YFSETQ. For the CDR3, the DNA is TGCGCCAGCAGCGGGGGCAGTCCTGAGCAGTTCTTC. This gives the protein CASSGGSPEQFF.

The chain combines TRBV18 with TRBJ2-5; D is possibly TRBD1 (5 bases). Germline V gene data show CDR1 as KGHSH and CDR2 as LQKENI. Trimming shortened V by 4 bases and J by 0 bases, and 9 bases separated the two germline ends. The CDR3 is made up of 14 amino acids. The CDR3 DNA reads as TGTGCCAGCTCACTCGACAGAAACCAAGAGACCCAGTACTTC. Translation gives CASSLDRNQETQYF.

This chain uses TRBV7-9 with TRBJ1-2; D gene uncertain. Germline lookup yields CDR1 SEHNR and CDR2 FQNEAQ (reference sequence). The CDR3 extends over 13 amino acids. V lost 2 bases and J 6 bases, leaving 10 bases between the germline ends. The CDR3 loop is CASSLLTADGYTF. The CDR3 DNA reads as TGTGCCAGCAGCTTATTGACCGCGGATGGCTACACCTTC. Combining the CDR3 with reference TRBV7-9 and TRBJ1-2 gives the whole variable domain DTGVSQNPRHKITKRGQNVTFRCDPISEHNRLYWYRQTLGQGPEFLTYFQNEAQLEKSRLLSDRFSAERPKGSFSTLEIQRTEQGDSAMYLCASSLLTADGYTFGSGTRLTVV.

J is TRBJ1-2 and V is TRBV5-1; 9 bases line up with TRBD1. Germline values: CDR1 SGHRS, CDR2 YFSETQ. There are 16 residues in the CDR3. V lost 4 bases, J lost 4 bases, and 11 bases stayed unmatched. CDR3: CASSGGQGGILYGYTF. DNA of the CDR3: TGCGCCAGCAGCGGGGGACAGGGAGGAATCCTCTATGGCTACACCTTC.

CDR3 in amino acids: CAFGTGSSYEQYF. Here the CDR3 DNA reads TGTGCCTTTGGGACAGGGTCTAGTTACGAGCAGTACTTC. V usage is TRBV30 and J usage is TRBJ2-7, with 9 bases aligning to TRBD1. J was trimmed by 4 bases and V by 7 bases; bases with no gene match: 8. Germline CDR1 and CDR2: GTSNPN and SVGIG (reference sequence). This CDR3 has 13 amino acids.

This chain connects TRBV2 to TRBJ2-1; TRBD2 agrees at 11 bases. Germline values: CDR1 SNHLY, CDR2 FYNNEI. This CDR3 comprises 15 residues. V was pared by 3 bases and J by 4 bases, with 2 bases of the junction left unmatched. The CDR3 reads CASSDLAGGYNEQFF. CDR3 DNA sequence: TGTGCCAGCAGTGATCTAGCGGGGGGATACAATGAGCAGTTCTTC.

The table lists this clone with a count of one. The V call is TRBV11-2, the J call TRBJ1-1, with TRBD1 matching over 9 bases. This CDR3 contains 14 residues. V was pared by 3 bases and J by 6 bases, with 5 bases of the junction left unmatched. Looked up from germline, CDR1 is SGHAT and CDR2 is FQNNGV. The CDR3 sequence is CASSLRTGVSEAFF. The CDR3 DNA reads TGTGCCAGCAGCTTGAGGACAGGGGTATCTGAAGCTTTCTTT.

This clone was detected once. The DNA of the CDR3 is TGTGCCAGCAGCTTAAGGGGCAGGCCCAACAATGAGCAGTTCTTC. Its translation: CASSLRGRPNNEQFF. The genes are TRBV11-3 and TRBJ2-1; D perhaps matches TRBD1 (5 bases). The CDR3 runs to 15 residues. In germline, CDR1 is SGHNT, CDR2 YENEEA. Trimming shortened V by 2 bases and J by 5 bases, and 13 bases separated the two germline ends.

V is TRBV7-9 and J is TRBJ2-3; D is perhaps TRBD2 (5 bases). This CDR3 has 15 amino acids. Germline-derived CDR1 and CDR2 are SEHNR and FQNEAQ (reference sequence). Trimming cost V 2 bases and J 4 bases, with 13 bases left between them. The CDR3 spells CASSLFRTLADTQYF. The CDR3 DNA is TGTGCCAGCAGCTTATTCCGGACTCTTGCAGATACGCAGTATTTT.

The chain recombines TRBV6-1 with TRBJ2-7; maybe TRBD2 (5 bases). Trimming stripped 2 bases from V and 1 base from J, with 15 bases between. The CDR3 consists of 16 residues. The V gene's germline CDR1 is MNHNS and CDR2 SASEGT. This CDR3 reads CASSEKGGGESYEQYV. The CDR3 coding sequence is TGTGCCAGCAGTGAAAAAGGAGGTGGGGAATCCTACGAGCAGTACGTC.